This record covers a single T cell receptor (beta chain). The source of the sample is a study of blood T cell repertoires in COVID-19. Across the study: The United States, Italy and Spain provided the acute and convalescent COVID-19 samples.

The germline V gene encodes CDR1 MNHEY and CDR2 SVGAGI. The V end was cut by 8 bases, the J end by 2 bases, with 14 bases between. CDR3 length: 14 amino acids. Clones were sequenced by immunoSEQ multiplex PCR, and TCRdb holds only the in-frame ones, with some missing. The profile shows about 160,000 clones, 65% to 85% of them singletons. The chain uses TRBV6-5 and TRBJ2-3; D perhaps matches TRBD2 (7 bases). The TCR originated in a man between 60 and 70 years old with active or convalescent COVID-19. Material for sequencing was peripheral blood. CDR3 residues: CASGVRGATDTQYF. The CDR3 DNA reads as TGTGCCAGCGGGGTCCGGGGGGCCACAGATACGCAGTATTTT.